The 17 T cell receptor beta chains in this list originate from one sample, sequenced in a study of cytomegalovirus exposure and HLA in healthy donors. Researchers ran the PCR with 60 Vbeta and 13 Jbeta primers. The repertoire was sequenced with immunoSEQ multiplex PCR; TCRdb's copy has only in-frame clones and lacks some. Of 130,000 or so clones in the sample, over 70% were seen once. Sequenced input: PBMCs. These receptors were obtained from a woman in her thirties or forties in good health and CMV-seropositive.

This chain connects TRBV7-6 to TRBJ2-2; 9 nucleotides line up with TRBD2. This CDR3 is built from 15 residues. Germline V gene sequence: CDR1 SGHVS, CDR2 FNYEAQ. V trimming: 4 bases; J trimming: 5 bases; junction bases outside the gene matches: 5. The chain's CDR3 is CASSSGGLATGELFF. The CDR3 DNA reads TGTGCCAGCAGCTCCGGAGGACTAGCGACCGGGGAGCTGTTTTTT.

The rearrangement joins TRBV4-3 to TRBJ2-1; 8 bases are shared with TRBD2. After removal of 0 bases from V and 2 bases from J, the junction contained 6 bases not matched to a gene. Looked up from germline, CDR1 is LGHNA and CDR2 is YSLEER. This CDR3 is built from 17 residues. The CDR3 bases are TGCGCCAGCAGCCAAGATTATTCCGGGAGGGCCTACAATGAGCAGTTCTTC. Its protein product is CASSQDYSGRAYNEQFF.

J is TRBJ1-5 and V is TRBV6-1, with 8 bases lining up with TRBD1. Germline trimming cut 5 bases from V and 5 bases from J; bases unmatched to any gene: 8. CDR3 length: 15 amino acids. The germline V gene encodes CDR1 MNHNS and CDR2 SASEGT. CDR3 amino acids: CASSFGQGIHQPQHF. CDR3 nucleotide sequence: TGTGCCAGCAGTTTCGGACAGGGCATCCATCAGCCCCAGCATTTT.

This clone has just a few counts. This chain uses TRBV25-1 with TRBJ1-4; D is perhaps TRBD1 (5 bases). Trimming took 7 bases from V and 8 from J, leaving 17 bases between them. This CDR3 has 14 amino acids. The germline V gene encodes CDR1 MGHDK and CDR2 SYGVNS. CDR3 DNA: TGTGCCAGCAATGAGGCCAGGGAGGGGGAAAAACTGTTTTTT. Its protein product is CASNEAREGEKLFF.

The chain has TRBV2 and TRBJ2-3, with TRBD1 matching over 8 bases. The V and J ends lost 11 bases and 3 bases, in that order; junction bases with no gene match: 7. The germline V gene has CDR1 SNHLY and CDR2 FYNNEI. The CDR3 has 13 residues. CDR3: CAAQGGSTDTQYF. As DNA, the CDR3 is TGTGCCGCACAGGGGGGATCGACAGATACGCAGTATTTT.

The table lists this clone with a few counts. The CDR3 DNA sequence: TGTGCCAGCAGCTTAGAGGTAGACAGGGGGCTGTGGAGCAATCAGCCCCAGCATTTT. Its translation: CASSLEVDRGLWSNQPQHF. J is TRBJ1-5 and V is TRBV7-6, with 10 bases identical to TRBD1. V shed 1 base, J shed 1 base, and the junction held 10 bases outside the gene matches. Germline V gene lookup returns CDR1 SGHVS and CDR2 FNYEAQ. The CDR3 sequence is 19 residues long.

V usage is TRBV13 and J usage is TRBJ2-2; TRBD2 might be the D (5 bases). Germline assignment: CDR1 PRHDT and CDR2 FYEKMQ (reference sequence). Trimming took 0 bases from V and 1 from J, leaving 6 bases between them. This CDR3 comprises 15 residues. DNA for the CDR3: TGTGCCAGCAGCTTAGGCGGGGTGAACACCGGGGAGCTGTTTTTT. Translated: CASSLGGVNTGELFF. Full variable domain (missing parts from reference TRBV13 and TRBJ2-2): AAGVIQSPRHLIKEKRETATLKCYPIPRHDTVYWYQQGPGQDPQFLISFYEKMQSDKGSIPDRFSAQQFSDYHSELNMSSLELGDSALYFCASSLGGVNTGELFFGEGSRLTVL.

This chain joins TRBV6-1 and TRBJ2-5; D possibly corresponds to TRBD2 (6 bases). Judging by the DNA end, TRBJ2-7 fits better; the J call may be wrong. Germline V gene data show CDR1 as MNHNS and CDR2 as SASEGT. The CDR3 spans 14 residues. CDR3 loop: CASSGFGSLYEQYF. The CDR3 nucleotides read TGTGCCAGCAGTGGTTTCGGGAGCCTTTACGAGCAGTACTTC.

This clone was seen just once. The chain joins TRBV7-9 to TRBJ1-4, with D tentatively TRBD1 (5 bases). With 1 base removed from V and 8 bases from J, the gap between germline ends came to 17 bases. CDR1 and CDR2 (germline): SEHNR, FQNEAQ (reference sequence). The CDR3 is 16 residues long. CDR3 residues: CASSLGSSGTLEKLFF. The CDR3 nucleotides read TGTGCCAGCAGCTTAGGATCGTCAGGGACTTTGGAAAAACTGTTTTTT.

The CDR3 is CASSSGGANTEAFF. CDR3 nucleotide sequence: TGTGCCAGCAGCTCAGGGGGCGCGAACACTGAAGCTTTCTTT. V and J are TRBV28 and TRBJ1-1; 8 bases fit TRBD1. The ends lost 6 bases at V and 1 base at J; junction bases unmatched: 4. This CDR3 region has 14 residues. Germline CDR1 reads MDHEN; CDR2 reads SYDVKM.

The chain employs TRBV5-4 and TRBJ2-1; TRBD2 matches at 7 bases. CDR3 size: 15 residues. J was trimmed by 3 bases and V by 0 bases; bases with no gene match: 3. The germline CDR1 and CDR2 sequences are SGHNT and YYREEE (reference sequence). The DNA for the CDR3 is TGTGCCAGCAGCTTGGTTGGGGGGGGCTACAATGAGCAGTTCTTC. This gives the protein CASSLVGGGYNEQFF.

The rearrangement joins TRBV19 to TRBJ1-1; no clear D gene. The CDR3 is 18 amino acids. Trimming took off 3 bases at V and 0 bases at J, with 20 bases between the two ends. The germline gives CDR1 LNHDA, CDR2 SQIVND (reference sequence). The CDR3 spells CASSIIPGGQKMNTEAFF. CDR3 nucleotides: TGTGCCAGTAGTATTATTCCTGGAGGGCAGAAGATGAACACTGAAGCTTTCTTT.

V and J are TRBV7-3 and TRBJ2-3; 15 bases line up with TRBD2. This CDR3 is 19 amino acids long. Germline-derived CDR1 and CDR2 are SGHTA and FQGTGA. Trimming cost V 0 bases and J 2 bases; bases outside gene matches: 6. CDR3 sequence reads: CASSLTAGTSGRNTDTQYF. CDR3 DNA sequence: TGTGCCAGCAGCTTAACGGCTGGGACTAGCGGGAGGAACACAGATACGCAGTATTTT.

This chain connects TRBV6-5 to TRBJ1-2; D is uncertain. Deletions cut 0 bases from V and 4 bases from J, with 15 bases between. Germline CDR1 is MNHEY and CDR2 is SVGAGI. The CDR3 has 16 residues. The CDR3 DNA follows: TGTGCCAGCAGTTACTCCTCCACTACTCCTCCCTATGGCTACACCTTC. It translates to CASSYSSTTPPYGYTF.

The chain has TRBV11-2 and TRBJ2-2; the match to TRBD1 covers 8 bases. The ends lost 1 base at V and 6 bases at J; junction bases unmatched: 4. Germline values: CDR1 SGHAT, CDR2 FQNNGV. The CDR3 extends over 15 amino acids. The CDR3 DNA sequence: TGTGCCAGCAGCTTAGCCGAACAGGGGGCCGGGGAGCTGTTTTTT. It encodes CASSLAEQGAGELFF.

This clone was picked up a small number of times. This sequence joins TRBV9 and TRBJ2-5; D perhaps matches TRBD1 (6 bases). V was pared by 0 bases and J by 5 bases, with 20 bases between. This CDR3 is 17 amino acids long. The germline gives CDR1 SGDLS, CDR2 YYNGEE. In DNA, the CDR3 is TGTGCCAGCAGCGTAGGGGGGCGGGTATCGGCTGAGGAGACCCAGTACTTC. It is translated as CASSVGGRVSAEETQYF.

This clone was seen a handful of times. V usage is TRBV4-2 and J usage is TRBJ2-1, with 14 bases lining up with TRBD2. In germline, CDR1 is LGHNA, CDR2 YNFKEQ. After removal of 1 base from V and 6 bases from J, the junction contained 8 bases not matched to a gene. The CDR3 totals 18 residues. The CDR3 sequence: CASSQGLAGGPFSNEQFF. The CDR3, as DNA: TGTGCCAGCAGCCAAGGACTAGCGGGAGGGCCGTTTAGCAATGAGCAGTTCTTC.